This entry concerns a single TCR beta chain. Seattle patients were enrolled during active infection and followed longitudinally. Profiling relied on immunoSEQ multiplex PCR, and the TCRdb table lists in-frame clones only, not all of them. The sample consists of almost 200,000 clones, around four fifths of them appearing once. Germline assignment: CDR1 SEHNR and CDR2 FQNEAQ (reference sequence). Germline trimming cut 0 bases from V and 3 bases from J; bases unmatched to any gene: 9. The CDR3 is 17 amino acids. The sample comes from a study of blood T cell repertoires in COVID-19. The sequence derives from a man in his sixties with COVID-19, enrolled during active disease. The sequenced material came from peripheral blood. The chain joins TRBV7-9 to TRBJ2-7; 9 bases are a match to TRBD1. The CDR3 DNA reads as TGTGCCAGCAGCTTAGCACGTTCGGGACAGGGAGGCTACGAGCAGTACTTC. Translation: CASSLARSGQGGYEQYF.